These 23 T cell receptor beta chains were all obtained from the same sample, sequenced in a study of T cell repertoires in cytomegalovirus infection. Antigen specificity for these receptors is unknown. MiXCR was run by TCRdb on the reads, yielding one entry per CDR3 protein. The table lists about 770,000 distinct CDR3 sequences, about 29% of them singletons, with 13% in the top ten. The sequencing here drew on cultured CD8+ T cells from PBMCs, taken from culture after CMV antigen stimulation. Source of these receptors: a human donor in good health (CMV status not recorded). Some clones in this sample may be carry-over from other donors' samples.

The V gene is TRBV6-6, the J gene TRBJ1-5, with 8 nucleotides matching TRBD1. This CDR3 region has 15 residues. V trimming: 2 bases; J trimming: 6 bases; junction bases outside the gene matches: 6. Germline CDR1 is MNHNY and CDR2 is SVGAGI (reference sequence). Here the CDR3 DNA reads TGTGCCAGCAGTTACACCGGACAGGGCACTCAGCCCCAGCATTTT. Translating gives CASSYTGQGTQPQHF.

The CDR3 DNA reads TGCAGCGTCGGGGGGGGCACCTTCTACGAGCAGTACTTC. As protein: CSVGGGTFYEQYF. The chain links TRBV29-1 to TRBJ2-7, with 8 bases fitting TRBD2. This CDR3 contains 13 residues. Germline loops: CDR1 SQVTM, CDR2 ANQGSEA. Trimming removed 6 bases from V and 3 bases from J; junction bases left unmatched: 7.

The chain joins TRBV27 to TRBJ1-1, with TRBD1 matching over 7 bases. V dropped 6 bases and J dropped 3; count of bases not matched to a gene: 7. The CDR3 runs to 14 residues. Germline CDR1 and CDR2: MNHEY and SMNVEV (reference sequence). For the CDR3, the DNA is TGTGCCAGCAGCCAGACAGGGTTCGACACTGAAGCTTTCTTT. This sequence encodes CASSQTGFDTEAFF.

The table lists this clonotype with many counts. The V gene is TRBV7-9, the J gene TRBJ1-1, with D possibly being TRBD1 (5 bases). The germline V gene has CDR1 SEHNR and CDR2 FQNEAQ (reference sequence). CDR3 length: 13 amino acids. Deletions cut 5 bases from V and 3 bases from J, with 10 bases between. CDR3 in amino acids: CASSVARDTEAFF. The CDR3 nucleotides read TGTGCCAGCAGCGTCGCCAGGGACACTGAAGCTTTCTTT.

This clonotype occurred a few times. The J gene is TRBJ1-4, the V gene TRBV6-6; 10 bases match TRBD1. The length of the CDR3 is 14 residues. Germline loops: CDR1 MNHNY, CDR2 SVGAGI (reference sequence). The J segment lost 5 bases and the V segment lost 7 bases, leaving 4 bases of the junction unmatched. As DNA, the CDR3 is TGTGCCAGCACGCAGGACAGGGGGAATGAAAAACTGTTTTTT. This codes for CASTQDRGNEKLFF.

The chain uses TRBV6-6 and TRBJ2-2; 10 bases agree with TRBD2. Germline CDR1 reads MNHNY; CDR2 reads SVGAGI (reference sequence). The J segment lost 3 bases and the V segment lost 8 bases, leaving 3 bases of the junction unmatched. CDR3 length: 14 residues. The CDR3 protein is CASGLAGDTGELFF. CDR3 DNA sequence: TGTGCCAGCGGGCTAGCGGGGGACACCGGGGAGCTGTTTTTT.

In its sample, this clonotype was seen a few times. The chain employs TRBV7-8 and TRBJ1-2; TRBD1 is a possible D gene (5 bases). V gave up 2 bases and J gave up 3 bases, with 22 bases separating them. CDR1 and CDR2 (germline): SGHVS, FQNEAQ. CDR3 length equals 18 residues. The CDR3 DNA reads as TGTGCCAGCAGCTTATTTTCGGAAGACGGGGACGCCGACTATGGCTACACCTTC. Encoded protein: CASSLFSEDGDADYGYTF.

This clonotype was counted only a few times. The J gene is TRBJ1-1, the V gene TRBV27; D call uncertain. The germline gives CDR1 MNHEY, CDR2 SMNVEV (reference sequence). The CDR3 loop spans 13 amino acids. The V and J ends lost 7 bases and 1 base respectively, with 10 bases between them. The CDR3, as DNA: TGTGCCAGCATTGAACAAGGGAACACTGAAGCTTTCTTT. This translates into CASIEQGNTEAFF.

The chain recombines TRBV6-8 with TRBJ1-3, with 8 bases that match TRBD1. The J segment lost 4 bases and the V segment lost 8 bases, leaving 4 bases of the junction unmatched. CDR1 and CDR2 from the germline V gene are MNHGY and SAAAGT. The CDR3 consists of 13 residues. As DNA, the CDR3 is TGTGCCAGCCTGGACAGGGCCGGAAACACCATATATTTT. This gives the protein CASLDRAGNTIYF.

V and J are TRBV28 and TRBJ1-4, with TRBD1 matching 12 bases. Germline V gene data show CDR1 as MDHEN and CDR2 as SYDVKM. The CDR3 sequence is 16 residues long. Losses at the gene ends were 5 bases for V and 8 bases for J; bases not matched to a gene: 9. The DNA for the CDR3 is TGTGCCAGCAGTCTCACCGGGACAGGGGGCATCGAAAAACTGTTTTTT. Translation gives CASSLTGTGGIEKLFF.

V usage is TRBV6-1 and J usage is TRBJ2-2; 11 bases map to TRBD2. This CDR3 has 16 residues. CDR1 and CDR2 (germline): MNHNS, SASEGT. V lost 5 bases to trimming and J lost 5 bases; unmatched junction nucleotides: 7. CDR3 coding DNA: TGTGCCAGCAGTCTAACTAGCGGGGGCCCGACCGGGGAGCTGTTTTTT. This encodes CASSLTSGGPTGELFF.

This rearrangement joins TRBV27 to TRBJ1-6; a possible D gene is TRBD1 (6 bases). This CDR3 is built from 14 residues. Between the trimmed V and J ends, which lost 8 bases and 1 base, there was a span of 9 bases. The germline gives CDR1 MNHEY, CDR2 SMNVEV (reference sequence). CDR3 loop: CASRRGSYNSPLHF. In nucleotides, the CDR3 is TGTGCCAGCCGTAGGGGGTCCTATAATTCACCCCTCCACTTT.

This clonotype came up many times. The J gene is TRBJ2-1, the V gene TRBV6-5; TRBD2 is a possible D gene (6 bases). The length of the CDR3 is 14 residues. Per the germline V gene, CDR1 is MNHEY and CDR2 is SVGAGI. V gave up 0 bases and J gave up 9 bases, with 12 bases separating them. The CDR3 region is CASSYSSGDGEQFF. The CDR3 nucleotides are TGTGCCAGCAGTTACTCTTCGGGGGATGGTGAGCAGTTCTTC.

The chain has TRBV11-2 and TRBJ1-1, with D hard to call. Germline lookup yields CDR1 SGHAT and CDR2 FQNNGV. V gave up 6 bases and J gave up 8 bases, with 7 bases separating them. CDR3 length: 10 amino acids. The CDR3 reads CASSGDEAFF. CDR3 bases: TGTGCCAGCAGTGGAGACGAAGCTTTCTTT.

This clonotype was observed a handful of times. This chain links TRBV2 with TRBJ1-1, with unresolved D. Germline values: CDR1 SNHLY, CDR2 FYNNEI. Trimming removed 2 bases from V and 0 bases from J, with 13 bases in between. The CDR3 is made up of 16 amino acids. The CDR3 loop reads CASSEIEAVMNTEAFF. The CDR3 DNA is TGTGCCAGCAGTGAAATCGAGGCGGTTATGAACACTGAAGCTTTCTTT.

The chain employs TRBV12-3 or TRBV12-4 and TRBJ1-3, with D maybe TRBD1 (5 bases). The V end lost 4 bases, the J end lost 0 bases, and 10 bases lay between the germline ends. This CDR3 has 15 residues. The CDR3 bases are TGTGCCAGCAGTTGGGGGGGTCCCTCTGGAAACACCATATATTTT. It is translated as CASSWGGPSGNTIYF.

V is TRBV14 and J is TRBJ2-1; D is unclear. The germline CDR1 and CDR2 sequences are SGHDN and FVKESK. The CDR3 is 16 residues long. V gave up 3 bases and J gave up 0 bases, with 12 bases separating them. CDR3 coding DNA: TGTGCCAGCAGCCACCTCCTCAGGAGCTCCTACAATGAGCAGTTCTTC. This encodes CASSHLLRSSYNEQFF.

The V gene is TRBV29-1, the J gene TRBJ2-7, with D hard to call. Looked up from germline, CDR1 is SQVTM and CDR2 is ANQGSEA. Trimming cost V 4 bases and J 2 bases, with 12 bases left between them. There are 13 residues in the CDR3. The CDR3 bases are TGCAGCGTTGTAAGATCAGGAACCTACGAGCAGTACTTC. Protein product: CSVVRSGTYEQYF.

In this sample, this clonotype turned up a few times. The chain links TRBV9 to TRBJ2-1; 7 bases fit TRBD1. V lost 0 bases and J lost 5; bases outside the gene matches: 5. The germline V gene encodes CDR1 SGDLS and CDR2 YYNGEE. The CDR3 sequence is 15 residues long. CDR3 in amino acids: CASSVGDRVNNEQFF. CDR3 DNA sequence: TGTGCCAGCAGCGTAGGGGACAGAGTAAACAATGAGCAGTTCTTC.

The chain is built from TRBV6-8 and TRBJ1-1; a weak D match, TRBD1 (6 bases). The CDR3 is made up of 15 amino acids. V was clipped by 0 bases and J by 1 base, with 9 bases between them. Germline V lookup: CDR1 MNHGY, CDR2 SAAAGT. CDR3 loop: CASSYSTGPNTEAFF. Written as DNA, the CDR3 is TGTGCCAGCAGTTACTCAACAGGGCCGAACACTGAAGCTTTCTTT.

This clonotype was observed a handful of times. The rearrangement links TRBV6-1 to TRBJ2-1, with 11 bases matching TRBD2. V shed 6 bases, J shed 2 bases, and the junction held 6 bases outside the gene matches. CDR1 MNHNS and CDR2 SASEGT come from the germline V gene. The CDR3 loop spans 16 amino acids. CDR3 sequence: CASRALAGGPYNEQFF. The CDR3 nucleotides read TGTGCCAGCAGAGCTCTAGCGGGGGGACCCTACAATGAGCAGTTCTTC.

This clonotype was recorded a few times. V usage is TRBV7-9 and J usage is TRBJ2-5; D ambiguous. Trimming removed 5 bases at V and 1 base at J, with 8 bases between. The CDR3 consists of 13 residues. Per the germline V gene, CDR1 is SEHNR and CDR2 is FQNEAQ (reference sequence). CDR3 in amino acids: CASSALTQETQYF. The CDR3 DNA reads TGTGCCAGCAGCGCCCTCACCCAAGAGACCCAGTACTTC. Filled out from reference TRBV7-9 and TRBJ2-5, the complete variable domain reads DTGVSQNPRHKITKRGQNVTFRCDPISEHNRLYWYRQTLGQGPEFLTYFQNEAQLEKSRLLSDRFSAERPKGSFSTLEIQRTEQGDSAMYLCASSALTQETQYFGPGTRLLVL.

CDR3 coding DNA: TGTGCCATCAATTCCGGGGGCGCGTTTGGCTACACCTTC. This translates into CAINSGGAFGYTF. The chain employs TRBV10-3 and TRBJ1-2, with a weak D call TRBD1 (6 bases). V lost 7 bases and J lost 7, with 16 bases in between. Germline V lookup: CDR1 ENHRY, CDR2 SYGVKD. This CDR3 is built from 13 residues.